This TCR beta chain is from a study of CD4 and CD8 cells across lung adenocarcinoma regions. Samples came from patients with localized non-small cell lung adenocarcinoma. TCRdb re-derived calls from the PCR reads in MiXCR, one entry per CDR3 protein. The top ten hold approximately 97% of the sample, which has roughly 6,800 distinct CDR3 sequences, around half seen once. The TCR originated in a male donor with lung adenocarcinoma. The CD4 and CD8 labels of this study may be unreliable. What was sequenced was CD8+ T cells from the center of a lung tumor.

The CDR3 DNA is TGTGCCAGCAGTGAACCTACAAGTGTCGGGCAGTACTTC. Its protein product is CASSEPTSVGQYF. The V gene is TRBV6-1, the J gene TRBJ2-5; D remains unclear. From germline, CDR1 is MNHNS and CDR2 SASEGT. Trimming removed 2 bases at V and 11 bases at J, with 15 bases between. CDR3 length: 13 residues.